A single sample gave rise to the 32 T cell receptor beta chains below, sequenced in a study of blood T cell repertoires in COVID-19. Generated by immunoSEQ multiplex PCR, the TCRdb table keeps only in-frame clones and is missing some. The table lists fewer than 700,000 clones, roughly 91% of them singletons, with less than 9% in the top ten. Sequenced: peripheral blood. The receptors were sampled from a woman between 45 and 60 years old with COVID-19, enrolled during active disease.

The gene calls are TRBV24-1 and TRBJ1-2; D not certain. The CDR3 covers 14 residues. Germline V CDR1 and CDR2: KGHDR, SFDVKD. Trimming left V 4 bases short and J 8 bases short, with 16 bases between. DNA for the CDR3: TGTGCCACCAGTGACCCCCTTTATCAGACAGGCTACACCTTC. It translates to CATSDPLYQTGYTF.

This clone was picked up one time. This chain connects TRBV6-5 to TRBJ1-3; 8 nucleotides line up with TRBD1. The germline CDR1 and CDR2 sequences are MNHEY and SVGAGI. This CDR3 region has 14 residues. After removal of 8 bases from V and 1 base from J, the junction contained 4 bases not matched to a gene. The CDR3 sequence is CASDRTGSGNTIYF. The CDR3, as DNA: TGTGCCAGCGATCGGACAGGGTCTGGAAACACCATATATTTT.

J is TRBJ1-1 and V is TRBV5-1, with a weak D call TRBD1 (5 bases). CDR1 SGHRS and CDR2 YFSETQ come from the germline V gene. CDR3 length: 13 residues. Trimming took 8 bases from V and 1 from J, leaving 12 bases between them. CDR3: CASGPQGNTEAFF. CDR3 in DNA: TGCGCCAGTGGCCCGCAGGGGAACACTGAAGCTTTCTTT.

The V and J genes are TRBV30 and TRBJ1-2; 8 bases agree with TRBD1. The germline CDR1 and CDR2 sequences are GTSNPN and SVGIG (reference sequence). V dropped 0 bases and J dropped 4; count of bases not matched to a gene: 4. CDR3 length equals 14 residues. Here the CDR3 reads CAWSVNRGSYGYTF. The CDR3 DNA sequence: TGTGCCTGGAGTGTAAACAGGGGGAGCTATGGCTACACCTTC.

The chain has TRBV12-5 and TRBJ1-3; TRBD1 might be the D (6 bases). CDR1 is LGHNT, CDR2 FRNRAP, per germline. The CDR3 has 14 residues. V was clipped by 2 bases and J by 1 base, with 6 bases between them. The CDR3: CASGLRGSGNTIYF. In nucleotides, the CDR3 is TGTGCTAGTGGTTTGAGGGGGTCTGGAAACACCATATATTTT.

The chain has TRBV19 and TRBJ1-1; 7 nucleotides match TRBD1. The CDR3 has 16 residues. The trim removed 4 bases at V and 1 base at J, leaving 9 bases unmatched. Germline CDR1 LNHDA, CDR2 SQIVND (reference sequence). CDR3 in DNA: TGTGCCAGTAGTACTACTTACGGACAGGCGAACACTGAAGCTTTCTTT. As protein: CASSTTYGQANTEAFF. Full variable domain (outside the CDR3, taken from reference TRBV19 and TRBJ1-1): DGGITQSPKYLFRKEGQNVTLSCEQNLNHDAMYWYRQDPGQGLRLIYYSQIVNDFQKGDIAEGYSVSREKKESFPLTVTSAQKNPTAFYLCASSTTYGQANTEAFFGQGTRLTVV.

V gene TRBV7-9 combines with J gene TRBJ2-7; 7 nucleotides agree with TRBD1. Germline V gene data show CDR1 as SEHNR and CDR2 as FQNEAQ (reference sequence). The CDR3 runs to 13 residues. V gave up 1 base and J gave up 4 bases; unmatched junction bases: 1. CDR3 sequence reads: CASSLGDSYEQYF. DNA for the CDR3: TGTGCCAGCAGCTTAGGGGACAGTTACGAGCAGTACTTC.

The CDR3 reads CASSESGGGWSVNEKLFF. The CDR3 bases are TGTGCCAGCAGTGAAAGTGGCGGAGGCTGGTCGGTTAATGAAAAACTGTTTTTT. This chain joins TRBV6-1 and TRBJ1-4; D unclear. This CDR3 region has 18 residues. Between the trimmed V and J ends, which lost 2 bases and 4 bases, there was a span of 20 bases. Per germline, CDR1 MNHNS and CDR2 SASEGT.

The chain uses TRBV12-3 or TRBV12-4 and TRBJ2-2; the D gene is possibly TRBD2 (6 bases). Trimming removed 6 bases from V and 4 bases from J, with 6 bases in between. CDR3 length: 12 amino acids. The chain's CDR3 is CASRTSTGELFF. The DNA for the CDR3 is TGTGCCAGCAGGACTAGCACCGGGGAGCTGTTTTTT.

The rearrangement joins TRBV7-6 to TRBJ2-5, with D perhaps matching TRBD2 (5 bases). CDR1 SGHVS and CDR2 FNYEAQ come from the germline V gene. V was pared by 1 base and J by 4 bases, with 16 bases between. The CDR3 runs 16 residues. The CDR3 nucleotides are TGTGCCAGCAGCTTAGAGTTCCCCTCGGGAAGAGAGACCCAGTACTTC. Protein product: CASSLEFPSGRETQYF.

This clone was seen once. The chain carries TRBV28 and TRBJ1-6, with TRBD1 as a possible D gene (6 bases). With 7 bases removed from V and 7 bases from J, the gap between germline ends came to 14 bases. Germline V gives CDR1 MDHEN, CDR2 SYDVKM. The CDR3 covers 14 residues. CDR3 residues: CASTLQGGNSPLHF. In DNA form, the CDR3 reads TGTGCCAGCACGTTACAGGGAGGGAATTCACCCCTCCACTTT.

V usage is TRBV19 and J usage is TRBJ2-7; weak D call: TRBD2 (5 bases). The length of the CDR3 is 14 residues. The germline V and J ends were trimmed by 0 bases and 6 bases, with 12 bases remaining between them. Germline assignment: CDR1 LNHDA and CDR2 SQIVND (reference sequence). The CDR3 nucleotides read TGTGCCAGTAGTATAGATGGTAGCGTTGGCGAGCAGTACTTC. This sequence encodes CASSIDGSVGEQYF.

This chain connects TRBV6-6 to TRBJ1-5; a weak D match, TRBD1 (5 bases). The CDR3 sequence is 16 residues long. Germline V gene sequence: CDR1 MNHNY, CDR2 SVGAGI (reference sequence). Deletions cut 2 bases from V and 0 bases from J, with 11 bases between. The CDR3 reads CASSYHLGGSNQPQHF. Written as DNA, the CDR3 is TGTGCCAGCAGTTACCATCTCGGGGGTAGCAATCAGCCCCAGCATTTT.

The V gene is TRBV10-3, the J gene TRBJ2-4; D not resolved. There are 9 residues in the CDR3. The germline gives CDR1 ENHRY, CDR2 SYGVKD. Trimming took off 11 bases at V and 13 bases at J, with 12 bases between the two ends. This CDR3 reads CASSGPQYF. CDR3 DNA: TGTGCCTCCTCGGGTCCCCAGTACTTC.

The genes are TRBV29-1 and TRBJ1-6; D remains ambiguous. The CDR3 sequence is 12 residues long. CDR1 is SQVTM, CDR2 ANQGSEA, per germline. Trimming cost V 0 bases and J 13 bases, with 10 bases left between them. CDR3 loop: CSVEDGQSPLHF. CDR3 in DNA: TGCAGCGTTGAAGATGGCCAGTCCCCCCTCCACTTT. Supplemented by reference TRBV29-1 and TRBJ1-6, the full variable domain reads SAVISQKPSRDICQRGTSLTIQCQVDSQVTMMFWYRQQPGQSLTLIATANQGSEATYESGFVIDKFPISRPNLTFSTLTVSNMSPEDSSIYLCSVEDGQSPLHFGNGTRLTVT.

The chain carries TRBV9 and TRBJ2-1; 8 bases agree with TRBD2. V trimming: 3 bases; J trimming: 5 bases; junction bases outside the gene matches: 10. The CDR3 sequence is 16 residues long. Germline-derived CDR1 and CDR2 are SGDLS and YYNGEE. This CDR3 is CASSADSRTSHNEQFF. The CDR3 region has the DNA TGTGCCAGCAGCGCGGACTCCAGGACTAGCCACAATGAGCAGTTCTTC.

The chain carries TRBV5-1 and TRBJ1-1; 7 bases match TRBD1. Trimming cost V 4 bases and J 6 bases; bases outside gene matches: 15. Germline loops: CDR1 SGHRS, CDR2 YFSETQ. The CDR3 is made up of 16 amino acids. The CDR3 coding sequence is TGCGCCAGCAGCACTAATACGGGACAGAGACTTTCTGAAGCTTTCTTT. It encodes CASSTNTGQRLSEAFF.

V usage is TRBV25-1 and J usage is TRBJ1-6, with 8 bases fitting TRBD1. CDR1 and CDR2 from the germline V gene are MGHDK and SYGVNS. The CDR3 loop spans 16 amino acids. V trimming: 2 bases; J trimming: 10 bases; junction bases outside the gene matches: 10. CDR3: CASSETRTGSLSPLHF. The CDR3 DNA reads TGTGCCAGCAGTGAAACTCGGACAGGGTCTCTGTCACCCCTCCACTTT.

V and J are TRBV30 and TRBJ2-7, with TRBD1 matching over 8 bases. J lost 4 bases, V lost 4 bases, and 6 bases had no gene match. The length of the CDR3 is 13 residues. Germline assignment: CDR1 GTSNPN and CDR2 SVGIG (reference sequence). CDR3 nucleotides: TGTGCCTGGACTCCGGGACAGGCGTACGAGCAGTACTTC. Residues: CAWTPGQAYEQYF.

The CDR3 loop reads CASSKDLADRPPYEQYF. Here the CDR3 DNA reads TGTGCCAGCAGCAAAGACCTTGCGGACAGGCCGCCCTACGAGCAGTACTTC. The rearrangement uses TRBV21-1 and TRBJ2-7; the D call in the table, TRBD1, was not verified against the DNA. TRBV21-1 is labeled a pseudogene. The CDR3 contains 17 residues.

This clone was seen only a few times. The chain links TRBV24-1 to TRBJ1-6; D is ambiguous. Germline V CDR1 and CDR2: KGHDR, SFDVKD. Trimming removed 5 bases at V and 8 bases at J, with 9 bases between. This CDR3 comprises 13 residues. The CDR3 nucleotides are TGTGCCACCAGTGGTTCAGCGTATTCACCCCTCCACTTT. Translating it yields CATSGSAYSPLHF.

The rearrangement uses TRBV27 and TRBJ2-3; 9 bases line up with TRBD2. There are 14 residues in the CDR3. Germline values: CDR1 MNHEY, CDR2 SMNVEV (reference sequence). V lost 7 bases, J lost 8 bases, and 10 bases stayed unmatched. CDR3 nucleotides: TGTGCCAGCACAGGCGGGGGGGCTCACGGTACGCAGTATTTT. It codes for CASTGGGAHGTQYF.

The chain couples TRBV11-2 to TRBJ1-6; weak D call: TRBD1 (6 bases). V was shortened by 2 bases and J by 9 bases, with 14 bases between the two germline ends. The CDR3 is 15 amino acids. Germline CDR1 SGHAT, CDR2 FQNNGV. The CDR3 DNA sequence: TGTGCCAGCAGCTTAAATGGGGGCAACGGTTCACCCCTCCACTTT. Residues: CASSLNGGNGSPLHF.

In nucleotides, the CDR3 is TGTGCCATCAGTGAGTCGAAGGGGCCTGGAAACACCATATATTTT. It is translated as CAISESKGPGNTIYF. V and J are TRBV10-3 and TRBJ1-3; a weak D match, TRBD1 (5 bases). CDR1 is ENHRY and CDR2 is SYGVKD in the germline V gene. V gave up 0 bases and J gave up 2 bases, with 8 bases separating them. CDR3 length equals 15 residues.

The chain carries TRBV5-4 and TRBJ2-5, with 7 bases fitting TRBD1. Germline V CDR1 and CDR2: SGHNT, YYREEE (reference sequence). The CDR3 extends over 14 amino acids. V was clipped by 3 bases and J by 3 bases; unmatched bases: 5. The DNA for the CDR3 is TGTGCCAGCAGCTCAGGGGGATCGAAAGAGACCCAGTACTTC. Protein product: CASSSGGSKETQYF.

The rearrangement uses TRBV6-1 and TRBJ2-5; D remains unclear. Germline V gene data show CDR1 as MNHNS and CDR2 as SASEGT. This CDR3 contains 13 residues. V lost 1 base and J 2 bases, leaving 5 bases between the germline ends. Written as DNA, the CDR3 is TGTGCCAGCAGTGAAGTCGGGCAAGAGACCCAGTACTTC. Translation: CASSEVGQETQYF.

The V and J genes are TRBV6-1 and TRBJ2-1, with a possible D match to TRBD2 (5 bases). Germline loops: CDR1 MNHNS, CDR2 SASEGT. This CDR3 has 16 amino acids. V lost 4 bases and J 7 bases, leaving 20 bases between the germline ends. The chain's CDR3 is CASSGLMGIGMNEQFF. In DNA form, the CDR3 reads TGTGCCAGCAGTGGGCTCATGGGAATCGGGATGAATGAGCAGTTCTTC.

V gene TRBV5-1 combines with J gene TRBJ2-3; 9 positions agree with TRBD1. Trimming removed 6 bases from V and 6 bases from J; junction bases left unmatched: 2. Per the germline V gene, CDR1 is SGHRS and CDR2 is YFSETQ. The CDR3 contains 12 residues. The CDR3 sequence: CASTGQGDTQYF. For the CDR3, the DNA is TGCGCCAGCACCGGACAGGGGGATACGCAGTATTTT. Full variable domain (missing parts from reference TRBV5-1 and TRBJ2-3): KAGVTQTPRYLIKTRGQQVTLSCSPISGHRSVSWYQQTPGQGLQFLFEYFSETQRNKGNFPGRFSGRQFSNSRSEMNVSTLELGDSALYLCASTGQGDTQYFGPGTRLTVL.

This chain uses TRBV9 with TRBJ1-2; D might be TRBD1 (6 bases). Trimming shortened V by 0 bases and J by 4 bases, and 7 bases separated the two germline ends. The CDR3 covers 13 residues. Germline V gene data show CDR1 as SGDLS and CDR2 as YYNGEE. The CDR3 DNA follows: TGTGCCAGCAGCGTAGGCAGGGGCTATGGCTACACCTTC. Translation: CASSVGRGYGYTF.

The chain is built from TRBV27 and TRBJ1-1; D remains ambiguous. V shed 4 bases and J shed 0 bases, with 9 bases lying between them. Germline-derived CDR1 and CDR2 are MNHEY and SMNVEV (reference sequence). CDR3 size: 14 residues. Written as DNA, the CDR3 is TGTGCCAGCAGTTATAGAGGAATGAACACTGAAGCTTTCTTT. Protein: CASSYRGMNTEAFF.

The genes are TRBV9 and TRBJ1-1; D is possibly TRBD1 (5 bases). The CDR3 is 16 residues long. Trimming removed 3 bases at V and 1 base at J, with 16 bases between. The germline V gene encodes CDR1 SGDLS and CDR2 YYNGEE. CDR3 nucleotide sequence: TGTGCCAGCAGCGCCCCCCAGGGTCGGAAGAACACTGAAGCTTTCTTT. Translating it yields CASSAPQGRKNTEAFF.

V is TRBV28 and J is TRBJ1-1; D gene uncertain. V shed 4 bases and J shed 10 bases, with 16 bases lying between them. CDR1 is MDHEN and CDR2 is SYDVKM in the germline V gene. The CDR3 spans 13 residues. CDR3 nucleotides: TGTGCCAGCAGTTCATCCGACATGGGTGGAGCTTTCTTT. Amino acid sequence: CASSSSDMGGAFF. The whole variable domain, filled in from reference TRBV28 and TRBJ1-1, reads DVKVTQSSRYLVKRTGEKVFLECVQDMDHENMFWYRQDPGLGLRLIYFSYDVKMKEKGDIPEGYSVSREKKERFSLILESASTNQTSMYLCASSSSDMGGAFFGQGTRLTVV.